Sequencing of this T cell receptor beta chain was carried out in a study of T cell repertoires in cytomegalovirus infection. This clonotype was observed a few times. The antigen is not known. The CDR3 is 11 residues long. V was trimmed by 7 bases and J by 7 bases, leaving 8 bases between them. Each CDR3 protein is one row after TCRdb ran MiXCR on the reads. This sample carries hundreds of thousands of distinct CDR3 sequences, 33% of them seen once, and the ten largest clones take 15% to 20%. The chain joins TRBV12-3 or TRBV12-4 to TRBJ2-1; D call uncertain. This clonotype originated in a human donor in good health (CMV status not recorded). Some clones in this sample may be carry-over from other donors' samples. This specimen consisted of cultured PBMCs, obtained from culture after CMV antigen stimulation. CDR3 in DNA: TGTGCCAGCACTATTTCAAATGAGCAGTTCTTC. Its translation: CASTISNEQFF.